This TCR beta chain was sequenced in a study of shared clonotypes between healthy human individuals. Terminally differentiated effector memory CD45RA+ cells were left out of the naive CD8 fraction, which was CD45RO-negative and positively selected for CCR7. Notes on this clone: Antigen: not known.

Study-level points and caveats: Relative to their counterparts shared across all four donors, non-shared clonotypes exhibited diminished generation probabilities. Investigators collected only blood, and repertoires in tissues likely differ. There were few donors, and this limited the genetic and exposure-history diversity represented.

CDR1 is SEHNR and CDR2 is FQNEAQ in the germline V gene (reference sequence). This CDR3 comprises 15 residues. After removal of 4 bases from V and 4 bases from J, the junction contained 8 bases not matched to a gene. Deep-level settings were used for running the assay. The protocol was immunoSEQ multiplex PCR, while the TCRdb copy is restricted to in-frame clones and leaves out a portion. The sample carries under 1 million clones, over 90% recorded once. This rearrangement joins TRBV7-9 to TRBJ2-3; 7 bases are shared with TRBD2. The source is a man aged 30 to 39 in good health. The sequencing sample was made of naive CD8+ T cells sorted from blood. CDR3 DNA: TGTGCCAGCAGCTCGGGGGGTTTGGGTTCAGATACGCAGTATTTT. Amino acid sequence: CASSSGGLGSDTQYF.